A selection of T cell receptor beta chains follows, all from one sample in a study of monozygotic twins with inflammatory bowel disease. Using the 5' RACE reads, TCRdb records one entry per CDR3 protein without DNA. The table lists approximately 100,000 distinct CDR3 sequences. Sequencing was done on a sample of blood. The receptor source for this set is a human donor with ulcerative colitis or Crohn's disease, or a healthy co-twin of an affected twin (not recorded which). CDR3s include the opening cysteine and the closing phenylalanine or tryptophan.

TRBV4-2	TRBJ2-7	CASSRQGDSYEQYF
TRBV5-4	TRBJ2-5	CASSLRGFLGVETQYF
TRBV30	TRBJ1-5	CAWSSQGGQPQHF
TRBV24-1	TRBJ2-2	CATGRSGATNTGELFF
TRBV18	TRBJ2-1	CASSPNLDNEQFF
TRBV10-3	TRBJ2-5	CAISEAPGGGQGTQYF
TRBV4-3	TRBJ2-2	CASSHPRLGTGELFF
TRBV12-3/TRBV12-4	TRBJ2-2	CASRRPNTGELFF
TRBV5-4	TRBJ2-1	CASSLDSFQEQFF
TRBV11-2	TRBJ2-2	CASSLEGGVGELFF
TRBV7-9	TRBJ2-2	CASMTGATGELFF
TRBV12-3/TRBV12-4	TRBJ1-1	CASSFLENTEAFF
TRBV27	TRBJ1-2	CASSFGQGANYGYTF
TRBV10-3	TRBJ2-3	CAISHPGQGSTDTQYF
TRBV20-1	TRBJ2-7	CSARTGGRGYEQYF
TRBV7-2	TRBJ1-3	CASSTYGQGAISGNTIYF
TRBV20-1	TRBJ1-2	CSARGARVSDKMNRDLTYGYTF
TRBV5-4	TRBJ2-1	CASSLRSGVVRYNEQFF
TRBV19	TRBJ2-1	CASSIGRGVLYNEQFF
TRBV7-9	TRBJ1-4	CASSLLRDRSEKLFF
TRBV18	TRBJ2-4	CASSPPVGRGSIQYF
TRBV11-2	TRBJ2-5	CASSLERFASQYF
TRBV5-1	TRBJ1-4	CASSFDRENEKLFF
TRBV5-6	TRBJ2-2	CASSLSSLAGVSGELFF
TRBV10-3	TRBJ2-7	CAISGINQANYEQYF
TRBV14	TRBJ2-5	CASSQEIVASGKAVQETQYF
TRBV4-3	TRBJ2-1	CASSQGPAGTGYHEQFF